This passage covers 21 T cell receptor beta chains from one sample sequenced in a study of T cells after posttransplantation cyclophosphamide. Cyclophosphamide on days +3 and +4 followed busulfan-fludarabine conditioning and a marrow graft. Profiling relied on immunoSEQ multiplex PCR, and the TCRdb table lists in-frame clones only, not all of them. The sample records under 20,000 clones, over 65% being singletons. The material sequenced was PBMCs, taken after an allogeneic stem cell transplant with post-transplant cyclophosphamide. Receptors originate from a young adult male patient who received an allogeneic stem cell transplant from a related donor, was CMV-positive, and had acute GVHD only. Certain T cells may be donor cells from the graft.

This clone showed up just a few times. This chain connects TRBV5-1 to TRBJ1-2; possible D gene TRBD1, 6 bases. Germline V gives CDR1 SGHRS, CDR2 YFSETQ. The V gene lost 4 bases and the J gene lost 0 bases, with 10 bases spanning the gap. There are 14 residues in the CDR3. CDR3 nucleotides: TGCGCCAGCAGCGCGTGGACAGCTAACTATGGCTACACCTTC. This encodes CASSAWTANYGYTF. Full variable domain (missing parts from reference TRBV5-1 and TRBJ1-2): KAGVTQTPRYLIKTRGQQVTLSCSPISGHRSVSWYQQTPGQGLQFLFEYFSETQRNKGNFPGRFSGRQFSNSRSEMNVSTLELGDSALYLCASSAWTANYGYTFGSGTRLTVV.

Only a few counts were recorded for this clone. The chain couples TRBV27 to TRBJ2-5, with D possibly matching TRBD1 (6 bases). Germline values: CDR1 MNHEY, CDR2 SMNVEV (reference sequence). The V end lost 4 bases, the J end lost 1 base, and 19 bases lay between the germline ends. This CDR3 spans 17 amino acids. CDR3 coding DNA: TGTGCCAGCAGTTCAGGGGCAGGGGTTGTGGCCCAAGAGACCCAGTACTTC. It is translated as CASSSGAGVVAQETQYF.

V and J are TRBV4-3 and TRBJ2-1, with 14 bases identical to TRBD2. This CDR3 has 18 residues. V shed 2 bases, J shed 4 bases, and the junction held 7 bases outside the gene matches. The germline V gene encodes CDR1 LGHNA and CDR2 YSLEER. The CDR3 DNA reads as TGCGCCAGCAGCCAAAGGACTAGCGGGGGGCACAAATACAATGAGCAGTTCTTC. Its translation is CASSQRTSGGHKYNEQFF.

This chain uses TRBV4-2 with TRBJ2-7; a possible D gene is TRBD2 (5 bases). The ends were cut back, 3 bases at V and 1 base at J, with 13 bases in the middle. The CDR3 runs 15 residues. CDR1 is LGHNA and CDR2 is YNFKEQ in the germline V gene. The DNA for the CDR3 is TGTGCCAGCAGCCACTTTTCCGGGGTGTCCTACGAGCAGTACTTC. It specifies CASSHFSGVSYEQYF.

The chain links TRBV10-3 to TRBJ1-1; 7 bases map to TRBD1. The CDR3 sequence is 13 residues long. Germline trimming cut 10 bases from V and 5 bases from J; bases unmatched to any gene: 10. Germline V lookup: CDR1 ENHRY, CDR2 SYGVKD. The CDR3 protein is CATSTGSETEAFF. The CDR3 region has the DNA TGTGCCACCTCGACAGGGTCGGAAACTGAAGCTTTCTTT.

The genes are TRBV4-3 and TRBJ2-3, with TRBD2 matching over 7 bases. The CDR3 length is 14 residues. Germline V gene sequence: CDR1 LGHNA, CDR2 YSLEER. V trimming: 4 bases; J trimming: 1 base; junction bases outside the gene matches: 2. The CDR3 region is CASSLGGGTDTQYF. The DNA for the CDR3 is TGCGCCAGCAGCCTGGGGGGGGGCACAGATACGCAGTATTTT.

The V and J genes are TRBV7-3 and TRBJ2-3; D not resolved. CDR1 is SGHTA and CDR2 is FQGTGA in the germline V gene. V was clipped by 0 bases and J by 5 bases, with 6 bases between them. This CDR3 has 13 amino acids. DNA for the CDR3: TGTGCCAGCAGCTTAACTCGGGTAGATACGCAGTATTTT. This sequence encodes CASSLTRVDTQYF.

The genes are TRBV6-6 and TRBJ2-1; TRBD1 matches 7 bases. The CDR3 is 13 residues long. With 4 bases clipped from V and 7 bases from J, the junction kept 4 bases outside the gene matches. Germline V gene data show CDR1 as MNHNY and CDR2 as SVGAGI (reference sequence). As DNA, the CDR3 is TGTGCCAGCAGTTTAATGACAGGGAATGAGCAGTTCTTC. It yields the protein CASSLMTGNEQFF.

This clone was recorded many times. This rearrangement joins TRBV6-1 to TRBJ2-3, with 8 bases lining up with TRBD2. Looked up from germline, CDR1 is MNHNS and CDR2 is SASEGT. The V and J ends lost 10 bases and 5 bases, in that order; junction bases with no gene match: 14. This CDR3 is 15 amino acids long. CDR3 loop: CATKLTGGEQDTQYF. The CDR3 nucleotides are TGTGCCACCAAACTCACGGGGGGGGAACAAGATACGCAGTATTTT.

This sequence joins TRBV11-2 and TRBJ1-4, with a tentative D call TRBD1 (6 bases). CDR1 and CDR2 from the germline V gene are SGHAT and FQNNGV. This CDR3 is 15 amino acids long. V was cut by 5 bases and J by 5 bases, with 15 bases left in between. In DNA, the CDR3 is TGTGCCAGCAGCGCGAACAGGGCAGGGAATGAAAAACTGTTTTTT. It codes for CASSANRAGNEKLFF.

The chain recombines TRBV11-2 with TRBJ2-5; D may be TRBD2 (5 bases). The CDR3 consists of 15 residues. CDR1 SGHAT and CDR2 FQNNGV come from the germline V gene. V lost 1 base to trimming and J lost 6 bases, with 15 bases between them. The CDR3 spells CASSLASSSDQTQYF. CDR3 sequence (DNA): TGTGCCAGCAGCTTAGCTTCTAGCAGCGATCAGACCCAGTACTTC. Full variable domain (remainder filled in from reference TRBV11-2 and TRBJ2-5): EAGVAQSPRYKIIEKRQSVAFWCNPISGHATLYWYQQILGQGPKLLIQFQNNGVVDDSQLPKDRFSAERLKGVDSTLKIQPAKLEDSAVYLCASSLASSSDQTQYFGPGTRLLVL.

The rearrangement links TRBV7-3 to TRBJ2-3; 13 bases align to TRBD2. V gave up 4 bases and J gave up 4 bases; unmatched junction bases: 2. This CDR3 region has 15 residues. CDR1 and CDR2 from the germline V gene are SGHTA and FQGTGA. The CDR3: CASSSLAGGADTQYF. CDR3 sequence (DNA): TGTGCCAGCAGCTCACTAGCGGGGGGGGCAGATACGCAGTATTTT.

This rearrangement joins TRBV19 to TRBJ1-1, with 7 bases matching TRBD1. The J segment lost 2 bases and the V segment lost 6 bases, leaving 12 bases of the junction unmatched. From germline, CDR1 is LNHDA and CDR2 SQIVND (reference sequence). CDR3 length: 16 residues. The CDR3 coding sequence is TGTGCCAGTAGACTCATGAGACAGGGACGAAACACTGAAGCTTTCTTT. Its protein product is CASRLMRQGRNTEAFF.

The chain is built from TRBV7-2 and TRBJ2-3; TRBD2 aligns across 12 bases. The V and J ends lost 5 bases and 2 bases, in that order; junction bases with no gene match: 8. The CDR3 has 17 amino acids. Germline-derived CDR1 and CDR2 are SGHTA and FQGNSA. The CDR3 DNA follows: TGTGCCAGCAGCGGTCGCCTAGCGGGGGGGTTCACAGATACGCAGTATTTT. As protein: CASSGRLAGGFTDTQYF.

This clone appeared a single time. The V and J genes are TRBV6-1 and TRBJ2-2; D uncertain. Trimming pared 8 bases from V and 1 base from J, leaving 8 bases between. Germline V lookup: CDR1 MNHNS, CDR2 SASEGT. The CDR3 sequence is 13 residues long. This CDR3 reads CASEHKNTGELFF. The DNA of the CDR3 is TGTGCCAGCGAACACAAGAACACCGGGGAGCTGTTTTTT.

The chain recombines TRBV2 with TRBJ2-3, with D maybe TRBD2 (6 bases). Trimming stripped 8 bases from V and 0 bases from J, with 12 bases between. The CDR3 contains 14 residues. Germline lookup yields CDR1 SNHLY and CDR2 FYNNEI. The CDR3 nucleotides read TGTGCCAGCCGGTCCGGGACTAGCACAGATACGCAGTATTTT. Encoded protein: CASRSGTSTDTQYF.

This clone was observed a few times. The rearrangement uses TRBV4-2 and TRBJ2-1, with D possibly TRBD2 on 5 matching bases. Trimming took off 0 bases at V and 10 bases at J, with 16 bases between the two ends. This CDR3 spans 15 amino acids. Germline loops: CDR1 LGHNA, CDR2 YNFKEQ. CDR3 region: CASSQDWERLGEQFF. The CDR3, as DNA: TGTGCCAGCAGCCAAGATTGGGAGCGCTTAGGGGAGCAGTTCTTC.

Only one count was recorded for this clone. The rearrangement uses TRBV15 and TRBJ2-4; 8 bases agree with TRBD1. The CDR3 is made up of 15 amino acids. Trimming at V came to 3 bases and at J to 9 bases, leaving 10 bases not matched to a gene. Germline CDR1 reads LNHNV; CDR2 reads YYDKDF (reference sequence). The CDR3 spells CATSSTGTGGSIQYF. The CDR3 nucleotides are TGTGCCACCAGCAGTACCGGGACAGGTGGGAGCATTCAGTACTTC.

The rearrangement links TRBV5-8 to TRBJ2-7; no clear D. V dropped 0 bases and J dropped 6 bases, with 10 bases sitting between them. Germline V gene lookup returns CDR1 SGHTS and CDR2 YDEGEE. The CDR3 runs to 13 residues. CDR3 DNA: TGTGCCAGCAGCTTGGCCACGAGGATCGAGCAGTACTTC. Its translation: CASSLATRIEQYF. The full variable domain, its missing parts supplied by reference TRBV5-8 and TRBJ2-7, is EAGVTQSPTHLIKTRGQQATLRCSPISGHTSVYWYQQALGLGLQFLLWYDEGEERNRGNFPPRFSGRQFPNYSSELNVNALELEDSALYLCASSLATRIEQYFGPGTRLTVT.

The chain is built from TRBV5-1 and TRBJ2-5, with 7 bases identical to TRBD1. V was pared by 4 bases and J by 5 bases, with 5 bases of the junction left unmatched. The CDR3 covers 13 residues. Germline CDR1 reads SGHRS; CDR2 reads YFSETQ. CDR3 region: CASSTDRAETQYF. In DNA, the CDR3 is TGCGCCAGCAGCACTGACAGGGCTGAGACCCAGTACTTC.

The chain links TRBV9 to TRBJ1-2; 9 nucleotides match TRBD1. This CDR3 contains 14 residues. The V segment lost 4 bases and the J segment 5 bases; nucleotides outside the gene matches: 6. The V gene's germline CDR1 is SGDLS and CDR2 YYNGEE. For the CDR3, the DNA is TGTGCCAGCAGCACCGGGACAGGGCGATATGGCTACACCTTC. Protein sequence: CASSTGTGRYGYTF.